This T cell receptor (beta chain) was identified during a study of T cell responses to AZD1222 COVID-19 vaccine. Study-wide points: Most donors were white British, females outnumbered males, and clonal diversity was possibly underestimated.

About this clone: Its matching antigen is unknown.

The data were produced by immunoSEQ multiplex PCR, yet TCRdb's version contains in-frame clones alone and is incomplete. The sample contains over 130,000 clones, 85% to 95% of which appear only once. Looked up from germline, CDR1 is SQVTM and CDR2 is ANQGSEA. The V and J ends lost 6 bases and 0 bases respectively, with 18 bases between them. This CDR3 is 15 amino acids long. This clonotype was obtained from an adult in good health. The chain combines TRBV29-1 with TRBJ2-7; tentatively, D is TRBD1 (6 bases). The material was peripheral blood, obtained on day 0 of AZD1222 vaccination. As DNA, the CDR3 is TGCAGCGTCGCAAGGTGGCAGGGGAGCTCCTACGAGCAGTACTTC. Its translation is CSVARWQGSSYEQYF.